Below are 21 T cell receptor beta chains sequenced from a single sample in a study of read filtering for tumor transcriptome and immune sequencing. From approximately 400 ng of RNA, a library with molecular barcoded alpha/delta and beta/gamma adaptors was made. Each CDR3 protein gets one entry after TCRdb re-called the reads with MiXCR. Of approximately 61,000 distinct CDR3 sequences in the sample, around 21% were seen once. Input material: a population of CD138-negative cells sorted from bone marrow. These receptors originate from a donor at least 40 years old with multiple myeloma.

This clonotype showed up many times. The rearrangement links TRBV19 to TRBJ2-2; no clear D. The CDR3 totals 13 residues. V lost 3 bases and J 7 bases, leaving 9 bases between the germline ends. The germline gives CDR1 LNHDA, CDR2 SQIVND (reference sequence). CDR3 in amino acids: CASSMIPGGELFF. The CDR3 DNA reads as TGTGCCAGTAGTATGATCCCCGGCGGGGAGCTGTTTTTT.

This clonotype is medium-sized within its sample. The rearrangement uses TRBV4-1 and TRBJ2-1; 8 nucleotides line up with TRBD2. CDR1 and CDR2 (germline): MGHRA, YSYEKL. The CDR3 is 18 amino acids. With 0 bases clipped from V and 0 bases from J, the junction kept 7 bases outside the gene matches. The DNA of the CDR3 is TGCGCCAGCAGCCAAGATATGCGGGAGGCGAGCTCCTACAATGAGCAGTTCTTC. Its protein product is CASSQDMREASSYNEQFF.

This clonotype showed up many times. The rearrangement joins TRBV5-6 to TRBJ2-1, with 8 bases matching TRBD1. CDR1 is SGHDT and CDR2 is YYEEEE in the germline V gene. The CDR3 spans 16 residues. The V segment lost 3 bases and the J segment 2 bases; nucleotides outside the gene matches: 7. The CDR3 protein is CASSYHRGETYNEQFF. The CDR3 nucleotides are TGTGCCAGCAGCTACCACAGGGGGGAAACCTACAATGAGCAGTTCTTC.

Ten or more counts support this clonotype. CDR3 nucleotide sequence: TGTGCTGAGGGCGGGGCCAACGTCCTGACTTTC. Translating gives CAEGGANVLTF. The chain recombines TRBV2 with TRBJ2-6; D perhaps matches TRBD2 (5 bases). The CDR3 loop spans 11 amino acids. Germline CDR1 reads SNHLY; CDR2 reads FYNNEI.

This clonotype has a handful of counts. This clone may be a read error of a much larger clone one base away. The rearrangement uses TRBV24-1 and TRBJ2-1, with 11 positions matching TRBD1. V lost 4 bases to trimming and J lost 9 bases; unmatched junction nucleotides: 19. CDR1 and CDR2 from the germline V gene are KGHDR and SFDVKD. The CDR3 is made up of 19 amino acids. CDR3 residues: CATSEGTGGSRFRRSEQFF. In DNA form, the CDR3 reads TGTGCCACCAGTGAAGGGACAGGGGGATCCAGATTCCGACGGAGTGAGCAGTTCTTC.

V is TRBV24-1 and J is TRBJ2-4, with D perhaps TRBD1 or TRBD2 (5 bases each). The germline V and J ends were trimmed by 4 bases and 1 base, with 10 bases remaining between them. CDR1 KGHDR and CDR2 SFDVKD come from the germline V gene. The CDR3 covers 15 residues. The CDR3 coding sequence is TGTGCCACCAGTGACCCACGGGGCGCCAAAAACATTCAGTACTTC. This translates into CATSDPRGAKNIQYF.

With regard to this clonotype: At one boundary the junction diverges from the germline segment, which might be a read error. This chain uses TRBV5-1 with TRBJ2-1, with 7 bases fitting TRBD2. The CDR3 spans 17 residues. Looked up from germline, CDR1 is SGHRS and CDR2 is YFSETQ. This CDR3 is CASSLSGTMRTNNEQSF. The CDR3 DNA reads as TGCGCCAGCAGCTTGTCTGGGACTATGCGAACTAACAATGAGCAGTCCTTC.

V is TRBV5-1 and J is TRBJ2-1; D possibly matches TRBD1 or TRBD2 (5 bases each). Germline CDR1 and CDR2: SGHRS and YFSETQ. The V and J ends lost 4 bases and 5 bases respectively, with 10 bases between them. This CDR3 comprises 13 residues. CDR3 sequence (DNA): TGCGCCAGCAGCCCGGGACCCAACAATGAGCAGTTCTTC. Protein product: CASSPGPNNEQFF.

This clonotype occurred many times. The gene calls are TRBV11-2 and TRBJ1-1; 9 nucleotides agree with TRBD1. V dropped 5 bases and J dropped 3; count of bases not matched to a gene: 10. Germline V gene data show CDR1 as SGHAT and CDR2 as FQNNGV. The CDR3 extends over 16 amino acids. This CDR3 reads CASSIQGAGVHTEAFF. The DNA for the CDR3 is TGTGCCAGCAGCATACAGGGGGCCGGGGTCCACACTGAAGCTTTCTTT.

This clonotype has a count of ten or more. The chain couples TRBV19 to TRBJ2-1; 9 bases are a match to TRBD1. CDR3 length equals 15 residues. The trim removed 6 bases at V and 0 bases at J, leaving 3 bases unmatched. Germline V gene data show CDR1 as LNHDA and CDR2 as SQIVND (reference sequence). Written as DNA, the CDR3 is TGTGCCAGTAGAGGGGGACAGGGCTCCTACAATGAGCAGTTCTTC. Translated: CASRGGQGSYNEQFF.

The chain's CDR3 is CASSLGTSGRITDTQFF. CDR3 nucleotides: TGCGCCAGCAGTCTGGGGACTAGCGGGAGGATCACAGATACGCAGTTTTTT. V gene TRBV10-2 combines with J gene TRBJ1-4; a possible D gene is TRBD1 (5 bases). The CDR3 sequence is 17 residues long. Germline V gene sequence: CDR1 WSHSY, CDR2 SAAADI. Trimming took 5 bases from V and 16 from J, leaving 32 bases between them.

The rearrangement joins TRBV6-5 to TRBJ2-5; 14 nucleotides agree with TRBD2. This CDR3 contains 16 residues. J was trimmed by 1 base and V by 5 bases; bases with no gene match: 3. Germline values: CDR1 MNHEY, CDR2 SVGAGI. This CDR3 is CASSPGLAGGQETQYF. CDR3 nucleotide sequence: TGTGCCAGCAGTCCTGGACTAGCGGGAGGCCAAGAGACCCAGTACTTC.

This clonotype was seen many times. This chain connects TRBV3-1 to TRBJ1-1; possibly TRBD1 for D (6 bases). V lost 3 bases and J 1 base, leaving 9 bases between the germline ends. CDR1 and CDR2 from the germline V gene are LGHDT and YNNKEL (reference sequence). The CDR3 is 14 amino acids. The CDR3 loop reads CASSQRDKNTEAFF. DNA for the CDR3: TGTGCCAGCAGCCAGCGGGACAAGAACACTGAAGCTTTCTTT.

This clonotype was counted only a few times. The rearrangement uses TRBV11-3 and TRBJ2-1; the D gene could be TRBD1 or TRBD2 (6 bases each). The CDR3 extends over 15 amino acids. Germline V gives CDR1 SGHNT, CDR2 YENEEA. The V end lost 0 bases, the J end lost 9 bases, and 15 bases lay between the germline ends. CDR3 region: CASSLDRGRGGEQFF. CDR3 coding DNA: TGTGCCAGCAGCTTAGATCGGGGGCGAGGTGGTGAGCAGTTCTTC. The variable domain in full, completed from reference TRBV11-3 and TRBJ2-1, reads EAGVVQSPRYKIIEKKQPVAFWCNPISGHNTLYWYLQNLGQGPELLIRYENEEAVDDSQLPKDRFSAERLKGVDSTLKIQPAELGDSAVYLCASSLDRGRGGEQFFGPGTRLTVL.

The CDR3 region is CSADLAGRRSREQYF. CDR3 DNA: TGCAGCGCTGACCTAGCGGGGCGGCGATCGCGAGAGCAGTACTTC. The rearrangement uses TRBV29-1 and TRBJ2-7; 9 bases line up with TRBD2. From germline, CDR1 is SQVTM and CDR2 ANQGSEA. The CDR3 covers 15 residues. V was clipped by 7 bases and J by 7 bases; unmatched bases: 17.

In this sample, this clonotype turned up many times. The chain employs TRBV7-9 and TRBJ2-1; D is undetermined. Germline-derived CDR1 and CDR2 are SEHNR and FQNEAQ (reference sequence). The CDR3 length is 13 residues. The V and J ends lost 1 base and 8 bases respectively, with 9 bases between them. CDR3 amino acids: CASSLELFHEQFF. CDR3 sequence (DNA): TGTGCCAGCAGCTTAGAACTTTTCCATGAGCAGTTCTTC.

This clonotype was detected many times. V and J are TRBV7-2 and TRBJ1-3; the D is unclear. V was clipped by 1 base and J by 0 bases, with 7 bases between them. Germline V gene data show CDR1 as SGHTA and CDR2 as FQGNSA. The CDR3 extends over 15 amino acids. CDR3: CASSLVVRSGNTIYF. The CDR3 nucleotides read TGTGCCAGCAGCTTAGTGGTGCGCTCTGGAAACACCATATATTTT. Drawing the rest from reference TRBV7-2 and TRBJ1-3, the complete variable domain is GAGVSQSPSNKVTEKGKDVELRCDPISGHTALYWYRQSLGQGLEFLIYFQGNSAPDKSGLPSDRFSAERTGGSVSTLTIQRTQQEDSAVYLCASSLVVRSGNTIYFGEGSWLTVV.

This clonotype is a singleton in its sample. A much larger clone differs by one base, so this may be a read error. J is TRBJ1-4 and V is TRBV28; perhaps TRBD1 as D (5 bases). Germline assignment: CDR1 MDHEN and CDR2 SYDVKM. The V end lost 10 bases, the J end lost 5 bases, and 14 bases lay between the germline ends. The CDR3 extends over 13 amino acids. DNA of the CDR3: TGTGCCATCAGATCACAGGAGAATGAAAAACTGTTTTTT. Protein sequence: CAIRSQENEKLFF. Supplemented by reference TRBV28 and TRBJ1-4, the full variable domain reads DVKVTQSSRYLVKRTGEKVFLECVQDMDHENMFWYRQDPGLGLRLIYFSYDVKMKEKGDIPEGYSVSREKKERFSLILESASTNQTSMYLCAIRSQENEKLFFGSGTQLSVL.

Many counts were recorded for this clonotype. The DNA for the CDR3 is TGTGCCAGCAGCTTAGGGGACAGGTCCTACGAGCAGTACTTC. It translates to CASSLGDRSYEQYF. The J gene is TRBJ2-7, the V gene TRBV11-2; 8 positions agree with TRBD1. The CDR3 runs to 14 residues. Germline assignment: CDR1 SGHAT and CDR2 FQNNGV. The ends lost 1 base at V and 1 base at J; junction bases unmatched: 0.

CDR3 nucleotide sequence: TGTGCCAGCAGCTTGAGCTGGAATCAGCCCCAGCATTTT. Translating gives CASSLSWNQPQHF. This rearrangement joins TRBV5-8 to TRBJ1-5; no clear D gene. CDR3 size: 13 residues. Trimming shortened V by 1 base and J by 4 bases, and 6 bases separated the two germline ends. Germline CDR1 is SGHTS and CDR2 is YDEGEE.

Details on this clonotype: Possible read error: a much larger clone is one base away. The V and J genes are TRBV29-1 and TRBJ1-4; D remains ambiguous. From germline, CDR1 is SQVTM and CDR2 ANQGSEA. This CDR3 spans 12 amino acids. The DNA for the CDR3 is TGCAGCGTTGAGGCAACTAATGAAAAACTGTCTTTT. Protein: CSVEATNEKLSF.